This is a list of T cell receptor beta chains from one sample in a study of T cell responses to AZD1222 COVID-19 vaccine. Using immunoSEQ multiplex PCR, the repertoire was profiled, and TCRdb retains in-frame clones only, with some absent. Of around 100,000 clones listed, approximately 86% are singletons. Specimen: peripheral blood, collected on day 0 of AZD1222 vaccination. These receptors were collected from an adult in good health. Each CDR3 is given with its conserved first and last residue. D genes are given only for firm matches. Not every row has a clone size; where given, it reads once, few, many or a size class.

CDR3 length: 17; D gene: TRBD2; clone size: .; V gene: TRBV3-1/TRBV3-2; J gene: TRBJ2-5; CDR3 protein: CASSPSPTSGRGQTQYF; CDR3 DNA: TGTGCCAGCAGCCCCTCCCCGACTAGCGGGAGAGGGCAGACCCAGTACTTC
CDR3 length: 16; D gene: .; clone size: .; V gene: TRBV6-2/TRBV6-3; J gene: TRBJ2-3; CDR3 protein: CASSYSAGEFTDTQYF; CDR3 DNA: TGTGCCAGCAGTTATTCGGCAGGGGAATTCACAGATACGCAGTATTTT
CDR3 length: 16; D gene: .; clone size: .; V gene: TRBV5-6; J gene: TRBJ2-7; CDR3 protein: CASSGGSGGVPYEQYF; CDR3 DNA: TGTGCCAGCAGCGGGGGGTCAGGGGGTGTCCCCTACGAGCAGTACTTC
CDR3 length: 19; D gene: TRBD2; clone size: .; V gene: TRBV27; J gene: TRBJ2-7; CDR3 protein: CASSLWQGSRLAGEREQYF; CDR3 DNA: TGTGCCAGCAGTTTATGGCAGGGATCTAGGCTAGCGGGAGAACGAGAGCAGTACTTC
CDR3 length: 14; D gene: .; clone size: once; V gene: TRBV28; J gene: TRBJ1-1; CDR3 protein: CASSFHRLNTEAFF; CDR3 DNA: TGTGCCAGCAGCTTCCACAGATTGAACACTGAAGCTTTCTTT
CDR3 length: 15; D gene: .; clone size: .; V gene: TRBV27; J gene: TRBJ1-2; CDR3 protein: CASSSRDKNYYGYTF; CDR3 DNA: TGTGCCAGCAGTTCCCGGGACAAAAATTACTATGGCTACACCTTC
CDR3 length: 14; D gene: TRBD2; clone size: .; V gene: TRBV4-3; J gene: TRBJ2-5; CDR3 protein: CASSQDSGRETQYF; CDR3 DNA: TGCGCCAGCAGCCAAGACAGCGGGAGAGAGACCCAGTACTTC
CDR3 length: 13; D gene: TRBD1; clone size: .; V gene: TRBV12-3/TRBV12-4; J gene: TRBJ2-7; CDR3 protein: CASSSGQGYEQYF; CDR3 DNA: TGTGCCAGCAGTTCGGGACAGGGATACGAGCAGTACTTC
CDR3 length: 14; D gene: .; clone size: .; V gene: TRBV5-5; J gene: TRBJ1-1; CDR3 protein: CASTPQRGSTEAFF; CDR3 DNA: TGTGCCAGCACCCCCCAGCGGGGTAGCACTGAAGCTTTCTTT
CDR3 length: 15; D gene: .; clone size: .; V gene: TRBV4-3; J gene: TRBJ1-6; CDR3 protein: CASSQVPGNNSPLHF; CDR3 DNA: TGCGCCAGCAGCCAAGTTCCAGGAAACAATTCACCCCTCCACTTT
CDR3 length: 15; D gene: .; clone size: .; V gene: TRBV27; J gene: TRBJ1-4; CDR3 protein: CASTPLRGTNEKLFF; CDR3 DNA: TGTGCCAGCACCCCTTTGCGGGGGACTAATGAAAAACTGTTTTTT
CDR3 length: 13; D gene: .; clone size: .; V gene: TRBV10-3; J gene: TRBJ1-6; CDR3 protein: CANSDLQNSPLHF; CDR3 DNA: TGTGCCAACTCGGACCTACAAAATTCACCCCTCCACTTT
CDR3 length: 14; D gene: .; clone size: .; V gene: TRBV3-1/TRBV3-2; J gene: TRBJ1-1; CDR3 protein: CASSPAGEAAEAFF; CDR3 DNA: TGTGCCAGCAGCCCAGCCGGGGAGGCGGCTGAAGCTTTCTTT
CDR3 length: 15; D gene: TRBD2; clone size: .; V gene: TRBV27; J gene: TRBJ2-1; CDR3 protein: CASSLIAGSYNEQFF; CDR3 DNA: TGTGCCAGCAGTTTAATAGCGGGCAGCTACAATGAGCAGTTCTTC
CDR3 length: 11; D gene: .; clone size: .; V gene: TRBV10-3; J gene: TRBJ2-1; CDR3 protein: CAISGNNEQFF; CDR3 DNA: TGTGCCATCAGTGGGAACAATGAGCAGTTCTTC